These 21 T cell receptor beta chains share one sample of origin, sequenced in a study of cytomegalovirus exposure and HLA in healthy donors. It was with 60 Vbeta and 13 Jbeta primers that the PCR ran. Sequencing was performed with immunoSEQ multiplex PCR; in TCRdb, only in-frame clones are kept and a portion is missing. The table has about 270,000 clones, roughly 70% seen once; the top ten hold 2% to 2.5%. Sequencing used PBMCs. The receptors here all came from a female donor in good health and CMV-seronegative.

This chain connects TRBV6-6 to TRBJ1-2, with D unclear. This CDR3 contains 14 residues. Trimming stripped 0 bases from V and 4 bases from J, with 9 bases between. The germline CDR1 and CDR2 sequences are MNHNY and SVGAGI (reference sequence). The chain's CDR3 is CASSYSGGRYGYTF. The CDR3, as DNA: TGTGCCAGCAGTTACTCGGGCGGGCGCTATGGCTACACCTTC.

This clone showed up just a few times. The chain is built from TRBV14 and TRBJ1-1, with D possibly TRBD1 on 6 matching bases. This CDR3 contains 15 residues. Germline V gene sequence: CDR1 SGHDN, CDR2 FVKESK. V was shortened by 4 bases and J by 6 bases, with 18 bases between the two germline ends. DNA of the CDR3: TGTGCCAGCAGCCGAGCCCACAGGGCGGATGCTGAAGCTTTCTTT. Its protein is CASSRAHRADAEAFF.

The CDR3 sequence is CASSLGTGHGYTF. DNA of the CDR3: TGCGCCAGCAGCTTGGGGACAGGACATGGCTACACCTTC. The chain has TRBV5-1 and TRBJ1-2, with TRBD1 identical over 7 bases. V was pared by 0 bases and J by 6 bases, with 2 bases of the junction left unmatched. The CDR3 is 13 amino acids. Germline assignment: CDR1 SGHRS and CDR2 YFSETQ.

The chain has TRBV19 and TRBJ2-7, with 7 bases matching TRBD2. The length of the CDR3 is 15 residues. CDR1 is LNHDA, CDR2 SQIVND, per germline (reference sequence). Trimming removed 7 bases from V and 1 base from J; junction bases left unmatched: 10. The CDR3 nucleotides read TGTGCCAGTACCCTTGGGGGGGGTCTTTCCTACGAGCAGTACTTC. Translated: CASTLGGGLSYEQYF.

The CDR3 DNA reads TGTGCCAGCAGCTTAGTCCTAGGTCAAGAGACCCAGTACTTC. It specifies CASSLVLGQETQYF. The rearrangement links TRBV7-9 to TRBJ2-5; D gene uncertain. Germline V CDR1 and CDR2: SEHNR, FQNEAQ (reference sequence). Trimming stripped 1 base from V and 2 bases from J, with 8 bases between. The CDR3 is 14 amino acids.

In this sample, this clone turned up a few times. The germline gene is not matched at one end of the junction; a read error may be the cause. The chain recombines TRBV7-9 with TRBJ2-4; 9 bases are a match to TRBD1. The CDR3 is 12 residues long. Germline V gives CDR1 SEHNR, CDR2 FQNEAQ (reference sequence). The CDR3: CSSSLRDRDRYF. In nucleotides, the CDR3 is TGTTCCAGCAGCCTCCGGGACAGGGACAGGTACTTC.

In its sample, this clone was seen once. This chain links TRBV5-1 with TRBJ2-1; weak D call: TRBD2 (6 bases). Germline CDR1 and CDR2: SGHRS and YFSETQ. CDR3 length: 13 residues. V was trimmed by 4 bases and J by 6 bases, leaving 11 bases between them. The CDR3 nucleotides read TGCGCCAGCAGCCAGGGACTCCTCAATGAGCAGTTCTTC. Residues: CASSQGLLNEQFF.

This chain connects TRBV5-1 to TRBJ2-5; D is unclear. CDR3 size: 13 residues. Germline V CDR1 and CDR2: SGHRS, YFSETQ. Trimming stripped 4 bases from V and 0 bases from J, with 7 bases between. The CDR3 spells CASSNGYQETQYF. The CDR3 DNA follows: TGCGCCAGCAGCAACGGGTACCAAGAGACCCAGTACTTC.

In the case of this clone: The same CDR3 is also encoded by other DNA sequences in this sample. The chain is built from TRBV28 and TRBJ2-7; 7 bases map to TRBD2. With V trimmed by 9 bases and J by 6 bases, 8 bases remained unmatched. CDR1 MDHEN and CDR2 SYDVKM come from the germline V gene. The CDR3 is made up of 12 amino acids. Here the CDR3 DNA reads TGTGCCAGTAGTCCCCGGGGGGTCGAGCAGTACTTC. Its protein is CASSPRGVEQYF.

The gene calls are TRBV6-1 and TRBJ2-7; 14 nucleotides line up with TRBD2. From germline, CDR1 is MNHNS and CDR2 SASEGT. V lost 4 bases to trimming and J lost 5 bases; unmatched junction nucleotides: 7. The CDR3 runs 16 residues. CDR3 amino acids: CASSGLAGGEGHEQYF. CDR3 in DNA: TGTGCCAGCAGTGGACTAGCGGGAGGGGAAGGCCACGAGCAGTACTTC.

This rearrangement joins TRBV11-1 to TRBJ2-3, with D possibly being TRBD1 (5 bases). This CDR3 is 15 amino acids long. Trimming pared 3 bases from V and 1 base from J, leaving 11 bases between. Germline V gene lookup returns CDR1 SGHAT and CDR2 FQDESV (reference sequence). The CDR3 DNA follows: TGTGCCAGCAGCTTTCGAGACAGACGCACAGATACGCAGTATTTT. Protein: CASSFRDRRTDTQYF.

The chain uses TRBV5-1 and TRBJ2-2; tentatively, D is TRBD2 (6 bases). The CDR3 length is 16 residues. The V gene lost 1 base and the J gene lost 0 bases, with 10 bases spanning the gap. Germline V CDR1 and CDR2: SGHRS, YFSETQ. The CDR3 DNA reads TGCGCCAGCAGCTTGACGGGAGCGACGAACACCGGGGAGCTGTTTTTT. This translates into CASSLTGATNTGELFF. Complete variable domain (other parts from reference TRBV5-1 and TRBJ2-2): KAGVTQTPRYLIKTRGQQVTLSCSPISGHRSVSWYQQTPGQGLQFLFEYFSETQRNKGNFPGRFSGRQFSNSRSEMNVSTLELGDSALYLCASSLTGATNTGELFFGEGSRLTVL.

This chain uses TRBV28 with TRBJ1-2; no reliable D call. The length of the CDR3 is 13 residues. V lost 7 bases and J lost 4, with 13 bases in between. Germline V CDR1 and CDR2: MDHEN, SYDVKM. The DNA for the CDR3 is TGTGCCAGCACCTCGAGGGTTCCCTATGGCTACACCTTC. Its protein product is CASTSRVPYGYTF.

This clone has just one count. V is TRBV6-6 and J is TRBJ1-1; 10 bases line up with TRBD1. The CDR3 loop spans 14 amino acids. V lost 8 bases, J lost 6 bases, and 9 bases stayed unmatched. CDR1 is MNHNY and CDR2 is SVGAGI in the germline V gene (reference sequence). The CDR3 coding sequence is TGTGCCAGCCGACAGGGGGCGGTGTGGGCTGAAGCTTTCTTT. Translating it yields CASRQGAVWAEAFF.

The chain links TRBV4-1 to TRBJ2-7; 11 bases map to TRBD2. The length of the CDR3 is 17 residues. Trimming cost V 4 bases and J 0 bases; bases outside gene matches: 8. Germline CDR1 MGHRA, CDR2 YSYEKL. The CDR3: CASSRVGLAESSYEQYF. CDR3 nucleotides: TGCGCCAGCAGCCGGGTGGGACTAGCGGAAAGCTCCTACGAGCAGTACTTC.

The chain uses TRBV11-2 and TRBJ2-7; TRBD2 matches 15 bases. The ends lost 1 base at V and 5 bases at J; junction bases unmatched: 6. This CDR3 is built from 17 residues. From germline, CDR1 is SGHAT and CDR2 FQNNGV. CDR3 region: CASSLGGTSGRSHEQYF. CDR3 nucleotides: TGTGCCAGCAGCTTAGGGGGGACTAGCGGGAGGTCACACGAGCAGTACTTC.

This clone was counted a single time. The chain combines TRBV6-5 with TRBJ2-3, with D perhaps TRBD2 (5 bases). This CDR3 comprises 15 residues. Germline CDR1 reads MNHEY; CDR2 reads SVGAGI. The germline V and J ends were trimmed by 5 bases and 2 bases, with 14 bases remaining between them. The CDR3 sequence: CASSTGMVHTDTQYF. The CDR3 coding sequence is TGTGCCAGCAGTACGGGGATGGTGCACACAGATACGCAGTATTTT.

The chain couples TRBV6-1 to TRBJ2-3; 7 bases map to TRBD2. Germline trimming cut 0 bases from V and 5 bases from J; bases unmatched to any gene: 14. CDR1 and CDR2 (germline): MNHNS, SASEGT. This CDR3 contains 18 residues. The CDR3 protein is CASSEALWGRAVGDTQYF. The CDR3 DNA reads TGTGCCAGCAGTGAAGCGTTGTGGGGGAGGGCCGTTGGAGATACGCAGTATTTT.

J is TRBJ2-2 and V is TRBV19; the match to TRBD2 covers 7 bases. The CDR3 is 17 residues long. Germline V gene data show CDR1 as LNHDA and CDR2 as SQIVND (reference sequence). V trimming: 5 bases; J trimming: 2 bases; junction bases outside the gene matches: 11. The CDR3 nucleotides are TGTGCCAGTAGTCTAAACCCGTCTAGCGGTAACACCGGGGAGCTGTTTTTT. Its translation: CASSLNPSSGNTGELFF. Full variable domain (rest looked up from reference TRBV19 and TRBJ2-2): DGGITQSPKYLFRKEGQNVTLSCEQNLNHDAMYWYRQDPGQGLRLIYYSQIVNDFQKGDIAEGYSVSREKKESFPLTVTSAQKNPTAFYLCASSLNPSSGNTGELFFGEGSRLTVL.

This chain joins TRBV28 and TRBJ1-5; tentatively, D is TRBD1 (5 bases). The germline V gene has CDR1 MDHEN and CDR2 SYDVKM. V dropped 3 bases and J dropped 6 bases, with 12 bases sitting between them. The CDR3 runs to 14 residues. CDR3 in DNA: TGTGCCAGCAGTTTCGGGGGTTCTATTCAGCCCCAGCATTTT. It codes for CASSFGGSIQPQHF.

The genes are TRBV14 and TRBJ2-1, with D maybe TRBD2 (5 bases). V was shortened by 0 bases and J by 4 bases, with 22 bases between the two germline ends. Germline V lookup: CDR1 SGHDN, CDR2 FVKESK. This CDR3 comprises 19 residues. The CDR3 spells CASSQDLPGFLSAYNEQFF. The CDR3 region has the DNA TGTGCCAGCAGCCAAGATCTCCCGGGATTCCTTAGCGCTTACAATGAGCAGTTCTTC.